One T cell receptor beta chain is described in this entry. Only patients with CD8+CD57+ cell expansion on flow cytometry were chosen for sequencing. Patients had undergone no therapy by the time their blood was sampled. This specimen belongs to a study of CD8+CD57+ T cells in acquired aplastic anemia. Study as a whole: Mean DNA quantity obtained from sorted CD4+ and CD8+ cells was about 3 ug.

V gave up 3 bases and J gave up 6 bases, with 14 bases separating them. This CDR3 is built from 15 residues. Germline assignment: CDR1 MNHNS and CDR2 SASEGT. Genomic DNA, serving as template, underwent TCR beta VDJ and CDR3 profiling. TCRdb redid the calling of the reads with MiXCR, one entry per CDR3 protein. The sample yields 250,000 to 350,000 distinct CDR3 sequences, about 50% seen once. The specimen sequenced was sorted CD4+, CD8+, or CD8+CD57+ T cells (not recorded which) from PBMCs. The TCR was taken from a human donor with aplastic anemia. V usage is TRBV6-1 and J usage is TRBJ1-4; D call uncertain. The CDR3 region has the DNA TGTGCCAGCAGTGATTATCAGTCTGGGGATGAAAAACTGTTTTTT. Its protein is CASSDYQSGDEKLFF.